Each of the 18 T cell receptor beta chains below was sequenced from the same sample in a study of shared clonotypes between healthy human individuals (dated by TCRdb to about 2020). Library preparation was by the immunoSEQ multiplex PCR assay. TCRdb limited this immuneACCESS table to in-frame rearrangements with V and J called. A share of clones is missing; checked studies link under half to unresolved V genes, and the rest is unexplained. This sample comprises millions of clones, 90% to 95% of them detected only once. The top ten clones comprise approximately 0.13% of the sample. The source material was naive CD4+ T cells sorted from blood. Per the publication, the cell subset or site label means: CD45RA+ positively selected. The origin of the receptors is a man aged 18 to 30 in good health.

This clone was observed once. The chain combines TRBV4-1 with TRBJ1-3, with 8 bases lining up with TRBD1. CDR3 length: 17 amino acids. J was trimmed by 7 bases and V by 1 base; bases with no gene match: 12. Germline V lookup: CDR1 MGHRA, CDR2 YSYEKL. The CDR3 reads CASSQAGGQARQNTIYF. CDR3 nucleotide sequence: TGCGCCAGCAGCCAAGCCGGGGGACAGGCCCGACAGAACACCATATATTTT.

The rearrangement links TRBV9 to TRBJ2-3; no reliable D call. The germline V gene encodes CDR1 SGDLS and CDR2 YYNGEE. V was cut by 7 bases and J by 0 bases, with 12 bases left in between. The CDR3 extends over 14 amino acids. In DNA form, the CDR3 reads TGTGCCAGCGGGCCCCCCTTAAGCACAGATACGCAGTATTTT. Encoded protein: CASGPPLSTDTQYF.

To note about this clone: The same CDR3 is also encoded by other DNA sequences in this sample. The chain has TRBV11-2 and TRBJ1-1; a possible D gene is TRBD1 (5 bases). Germline V lookup: CDR1 SGHAT, CDR2 FQNNGV. Between the trimmed V and J ends, which lost 1 base and 0 bases, there was a span of 9 bases. This CDR3 region has 15 residues. CDR3 coding DNA: TGTGCCAGCAGCTTAGTTGGGGGTGTGAACACTGAAGCTTTCTTT. Translation gives CASSLVGGVNTEAFF. The whole variable domain, remainder taken from reference TRBV11-2 and TRBJ1-1, is EAGVAQSPRYKIIEKRQSVAFWCNPISGHATLYWYQQILGQGPKLLIQFQNNGVVDDSQLPKDRFSAERLKGVDSTLKIQPAKLEDSAVYLCASSLVGGVNTEAFFGQGTRLTVV.

CDR3 in amino acids: CASSSRQGRTEAFF. Written as DNA, the CDR3 is TGTGCCAGCAGCTCCAGACAGGGGAGGACTGAAGCTTTCTTT. The chain joins TRBV11-1 to TRBJ1-1, with 8 bases identical to TRBD1. CDR3 length: 14 amino acids. The germline V gene has CDR1 SGHAT and CDR2 FQDESV (reference sequence). V shed 4 bases and J 5 bases; nucleotides not matched to a gene: 6.

The gene calls are TRBV27 and TRBJ1-5; no definite D call. This CDR3 region has 13 residues. Germline V gene data show CDR1 as MNHEY and CDR2 as SMNVEV (reference sequence). Trimming removed 5 bases from V and 6 bases from J, with 11 bases in between. The CDR3 bases are TGTGCCAGCAGTGGTAGCGGAGGTCAGCCCCAGCATTTT. Translation: CASSGSGGQPQHF.

This chain uses TRBV11-3 with TRBJ2-1, with 12 bases identical to TRBD2. V lost 5 bases to trimming and J lost 0 bases; unmatched junction nucleotides: 8. The CDR3 is 18 residues long. CDR1 is SGHNT, CDR2 YENEEA, per germline. CDR3: CASSPGTSGSSSYNEQFF. The CDR3 nucleotides are TGTGCCAGCAGCCCTGGGACTAGCGGGTCCAGCTCCTACAATGAGCAGTTCTTC.

This chain links TRBV14 with TRBJ2-1; 9 positions agree with TRBD2. The CDR3 length is 18 residues. V was pared by 4 bases and J by 0 bases, with 10 bases of the junction left unmatched. From germline, CDR1 is SGHDN and CDR2 FVKESK. The CDR3 DNA follows: TGTGCCAGCAGCCGAGGACTAGCGTCCAGAAGCTCCTACAATGAGCAGTTCTTC. Translated, it gives CASSRGLASRSSYNEQFF.

This clone was recorded only once. The chain has TRBV6-5 and TRBJ2-7, with TRBD1 as a possible D gene (6 bases). The CDR3 has 14 residues. Looked up from germline, CDR1 is MNHEY and CDR2 is SVGAGI. The V end was cut by 2 bases, the J end by 2 bases, with 10 bases between. CDR3 protein: CASSYGRQAYEQYF. CDR3 coding DNA: TGTGCCAGCAGTTACGGGCGACAGGCCTACGAGCAGTACTTC.

J is TRBJ2-5 and V is TRBV11-1; the D is unclear. The CDR3 runs 13 residues. Germline lookup yields CDR1 SGHAT and CDR2 FQDESV (reference sequence). Between the trimmed V and J ends, which lost 1 base and 1 base, there was a span of 4 bases. The CDR3 region is CASSLVLQETQYF. The CDR3, as DNA: TGTGCCAGCAGCTTAGTCCTCCAAGAGACCCAGTACTTC. The full variable domain, completed using reference TRBV11-1 and TRBJ2-5, is EAEVAQSPRYKITEKSQAVAFWCDPISGHATLYWYRQILGQGPELLVQFQDESVVDDSQLPKDRFSAERLKGVDSTLKIQPAELGDSAMYLCASSLVLQETQYFGPGTRLLVL.

The chain combines TRBV7-6 with TRBJ2-3, with D tentatively TRBD1 (5 bases). CDR3 size: 13 residues. The V and J ends lost 5 bases and 4 bases respectively, with 10 bases between them. Germline V gives CDR1 SGHVS, CDR2 FNYEAQ. In DNA, the CDR3 is TGTGCCAGCAGCAGGGGCAACGCAGATACGCAGTATTTT. Protein product: CASSRGNADTQYF.

The J gene is TRBJ2-7, the V gene TRBV5-1; tentative D call: TRBD1 (6 bases). Germline V gene sequence: CDR1 SGHRS, CDR2 YFSETQ. V lost 1 base and J 0 bases, leaving 17 bases between the germline ends. The CDR3 is made up of 17 amino acids. This CDR3 reads CASSLSDPGHRSYEQYF. The DNA for the CDR3 is TGCGCCAGCAGCTTGTCCGACCCGGGACACCGCTCCTACGAGCAGTACTTC.

V gene TRBV28 combines with J gene TRBJ2-7; 8 nucleotides line up with TRBD1. Germline V CDR1 and CDR2: MDHEN, SYDVKM. The ends lost 5 bases at V and 5 bases at J; junction bases unmatched: 11. This CDR3 spans 15 amino acids. CDR3 loop: CASSPEGTGRHEQYF. The CDR3 coding sequence is TGTGCCAGCAGTCCAGAAGGGACAGGTCGCCACGAGCAGTACTTC.

In this sample, this clone turned up once. V usage is TRBV28 and J usage is TRBJ2-7; D gene ambiguous. V was shortened by 3 bases and J by 7 bases, with 16 bases between the two germline ends. CDR1 is MDHEN, CDR2 SYDVKM, per germline. The CDR3 runs to 14 residues. CDR3 nucleotides: TGTGCCAGCAGTTTTGGGGTCCCGGCACGAGAGCAGTACTTC. As protein: CASSFGVPAREQYF.

Turning to this clone: The sample holds other DNA sequences that translate to the same CDR3. J is TRBJ2-5 and V is TRBV7-9; no firm D call. The germline V and J ends were trimmed by 0 bases and 4 bases, with 3 bases remaining between them. The CDR3 totals 12 residues. CDR1 SEHNR and CDR2 FQNEAQ come from the germline V gene (reference sequence). CDR3 in DNA: TGTGCCAGCAGCTTAGCGCGAGAGACCCAGTACTTC. It specifies CASSLARETQYF. Using reference TRBV7-9 and TRBJ2-5 for the parts outside the CDR3, the full variable domain is DTGVSQNPRHKITKRGQNVTFRCDPISEHNRLYWYRQTLGQGPEFLTYFQNEAQLEKSRLLSDRFSAERPKGSFSTLEIQRTEQGDSAMYLCASSLARETQYFGPGTRLLVL.

Comments on this clone: At one boundary the junction diverges from the germline segment, which might be a read error. The sample contains more than one DNA sequence encoding this CDR3. This chain links TRBV7-8 with TRBJ1-5; D may be TRBD1 (6 bases). The CDR3 extends over 15 amino acids. Germline CDR1 is SGHVS and CDR2 is FQNEAQ. CDR3 protein: CASAPGQLSNQPQHF. The CDR3 DNA is TGTGCCAGCGCACCCGGACAGCTTAGCAATCAGCCCCAGCACTTT.

The chain carries TRBV6-1 and TRBJ2-7, with a possible D match to TRBD2 (7 bases). V shed 0 bases and J shed 5 bases, with 20 bases lying between them. This CDR3 comprises 17 residues. The V gene's germline CDR1 is MNHNS and CDR2 SASEGT. The chain's CDR3 is CASSEARGSGGLHEQYF. CDR3 in DNA: TGTGCCAGCAGTGAAGCTAGGGGGTCGGGGGGACTCCACGAGCAGTACTTC.

The rearrangement links TRBV4-3 to TRBJ2-5; the D is unclear. There are 14 residues in the CDR3. Germline V lookup: CDR1 LGHNA, CDR2 YSLEER. Trimming took 3 bases from V and 4 from J, leaving 12 bases between them. CDR3 coding DNA: TGCGCCAGCAGCCAGAGCAAACCCCCAGAGACCCAGTACTTC. Its translation: CASSQSKPPETQYF.

This clone occurred once. The chain couples TRBV6-1 to TRBJ1-2; 10 positions agree with TRBD1. CDR1 and CDR2 from the germline V gene are MNHNS and SASEGT. After removal of 8 bases from V and 10 bases from J, the junction contained 7 bases not matched to a gene. The CDR3 extends over 12 amino acids. CDR3 coding DNA: TGTGCCAGCGGGGGACAGGGGATTGCCTACACCTTC. Translated: CASGGQGIAYTF.